Sequencing of this T cell receptor (beta chain) was carried out in a study of a mutant IDH1 vaccine in newly diagnosed glioma. Measured with immunoSEQ multiplex PCR; TCRdb has only the in-frame clones, and not every one. The data contain about 130,000 clones, roughly 78% of them singletons. Specified time point: week 11, during vaccination. Each vaccine dose was 300 ug of mutant IDH1 20-mer peptide, with topical imiquimod. The CDR3 sequence is 15 residues long. Trimming cost V 4 bases and J 6 bases; bases outside gene matches: 2. Per the germline V gene, CDR1 is SGHTA and CDR2 is FQGTGA. Note on this clone: The antigen is undetermined.

The receptor's source is a man aged 40-49 years with glioma. Sequenced here: PBMCs, sampled from a glioma patient whose treatment included an IDH1 peptide vaccine. The chain combines TRBV7-3 with TRBJ2-2; 13 bases are shared with TRBD2. The CDR3: CASSSTSGRAGELFF. The CDR3 region has the DNA TGTGCCAGCAGCTCTACTAGCGGGAGGGCCGGGGAGCTGTTTTTT.